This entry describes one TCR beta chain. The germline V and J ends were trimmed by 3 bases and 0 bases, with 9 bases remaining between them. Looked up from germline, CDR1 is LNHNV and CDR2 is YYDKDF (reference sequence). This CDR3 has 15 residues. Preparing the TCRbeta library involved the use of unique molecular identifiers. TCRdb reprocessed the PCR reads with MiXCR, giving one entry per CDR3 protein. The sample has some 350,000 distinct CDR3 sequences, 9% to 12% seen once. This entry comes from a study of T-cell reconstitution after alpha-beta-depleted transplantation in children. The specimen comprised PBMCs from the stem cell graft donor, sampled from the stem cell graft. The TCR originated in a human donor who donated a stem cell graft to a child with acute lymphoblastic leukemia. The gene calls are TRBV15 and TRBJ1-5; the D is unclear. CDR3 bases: TGTGCCACCAGCAGGGACGCCAATAGCAATCAGCCCCAGCATTTT. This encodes CATSRDANSNQPQHF. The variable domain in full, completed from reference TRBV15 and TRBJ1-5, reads DAMVIQNPRYQVTQFGKPVTLSCSQTLNHNVMYWYQQKSSQAPKLLFHYYDKDFNNEADTPDNFQSRRPNTSFCFLDIRSPGLGDTAMYLCATSRDANSNQPQHFGDGTRLSIL.